Shown below are 15 T cell receptor beta chains from a single sample sequenced in a study of long-term antiretroviral therapy in people with HIV. Sequencing used immunoSEQ v3.0 at survey level. Profiled with immunoSEQ multiplex PCR; TCRdb holds only in-frame clones, not every one. The table lists more than 20,000 clones, about 82% of them singletons, with roughly 3.9% in the top ten. This sample comprised unsorted PBMCs, obtained 4 years after starting antiretroviral therapy. The source is a man aged 18 to 29 with HIV.

The chain has TRBV30 and TRBJ1-1; D call uncertain. From germline, CDR1 is GTSNPN and CDR2 SVGIG (reference sequence). Trimming left V 4 bases short and J 5 bases short, with 20 bases between. The CDR3 extends over 15 amino acids. The chain's CDR3 is CAWTRGPPGGTEAFF. The CDR3 nucleotides are TGTGCCTGGACCAGAGGGCCTCCCGGAGGAACTGAAGCTTTCTTT.

This clone was recorded only once. The chain uses TRBV6-1 and TRBJ2-2; 8 nucleotides line up with TRBD1. Trimming at V came to 2 bases and at J to 0 bases, leaving 5 bases not matched to a gene. The CDR3 has 17 residues. The germline gives CDR1 MNHNS, CDR2 SASEGT. The CDR3 sequence: CASSEPTGVANTGELFF. The CDR3 DNA reads as TGTGCCAGCAGTGAACCGACAGGGGTCGCGAACACCGGGGAGCTGTTTTTT.

This clone was detected once. The gene calls are TRBV18 and TRBJ1-2; 7 bases map to TRBD1. Germline V gene lookup returns CDR1 KGHSH and CDR2 LQKENI. This CDR3 is built from 13 residues. J gave up 8 bases and V 1 base, and 4 bases lay outside the gene matches. The CDR3 loop is CASSPQGAEGYTF. CDR3 coding DNA: TGTGCCAGCTCACCACAGGGGGCGGAAGGCTACACCTTC.

The chain combines TRBV6-5 with TRBJ1-4, with 9 bases aligning to TRBD1. Trimming cost V 4 bases and J 5 bases; bases outside gene matches: 8. This CDR3 contains 16 residues. Germline values: CDR1 MNHEY, CDR2 SVGAGI. CDR3 nucleotides: TGTGCCAGCAGTTTCGCCTCCGGGACAGGGAATGAAAAACTGTTTTTT. Protein: CASSFASGTGNEKLFF.

The chain joins TRBV5-5 to TRBJ2-7, with 7 bases fitting TRBD2. This CDR3 is built from 17 residues. The germline CDR1 and CDR2 sequences are SGHKS and YYEKEE (reference sequence). V shed 1 base, J shed 2 bases, and the junction held 12 bases outside the gene matches. The CDR3 DNA is TGTGCCAGCAGCTTGACAAGCGGGGCTTACTTCCCCTACGAGCAGTACTTC. It translates to CASSLTSGAYFPYEQYF.

This rearrangement joins TRBV4-1 to TRBJ2-1, with D perhaps TRBD1 (7 bases). This CDR3 is 14 amino acids long. The V gene's germline CDR1 is MGHRA and CDR2 YSYEKL. The V gene lost 4 bases and the J gene lost 4 bases, with 11 bases spanning the gap. CDR3 protein: CASSPGGQYNEQFF. The CDR3 bases are TGCGCCAGCAGCCCCGGGGGACAGTACAATGAGCAGTTCTTC.

This sequence joins TRBV12-5 and TRBJ2-1, with D perhaps being TRBD1 or TRBD2 (6 bases each). CDR1 is LGHNT and CDR2 is FRNRAP in the germline V gene. There are 16 residues in the CDR3. Trimming removed 2 bases from V and 5 bases from J, with 16 bases in between. The CDR3 protein is CASGLPPGGRNNEQFF. CDR3 coding DNA: TGTGCTAGTGGTTTGCCCCCTGGGGGGCGGAACAATGAGCAGTTCTTC.

This clone was recorded only once. The chain joins TRBV4-1 to TRBJ1-5, with 8 bases matching TRBD1. The CDR3 contains 19 residues. CDR1 is MGHRA, CDR2 YSYEKL, per germline. J gave up 1 base and V 1 base, and 12 bases lay outside the gene matches. CDR3 residues: CASSQAGGQGGMSNQPQHF. The CDR3 coding sequence is TGCGCCAGCAGCCAAGCAGGAGGACAGGGCGGTATGAGCAATCAGCCCCAGCATTTT.

Only a few counts were recorded for this clone. J is TRBJ1-5 and V is TRBV5-6, with D possibly being TRBD1 (5 bases). Germline assignment: CDR1 SGHDT and CDR2 YYEEEE. Trimming cost V 1 base and J 0 bases, with 17 bases left between them. CDR3 size: 18 residues. This chain's CDR3 is CASSLRQGELFSNQPQHF. The DNA of the CDR3 is TGTGCCAGCAGCTTGAGGCAGGGAGAGTTGTTTAGCAATCAGCCCCAGCATTTT.

This clone has more than one count but fewer than ten. V gene TRBV9 combines with J gene TRBJ2-5; D possibly uses TRBD1 or TRBD2 (6 bases each). The CDR3 has 17 residues. Germline lookup yields CDR1 SGDLS and CDR2 YYNGEE. Trimming removed 4 bases from V and 2 bases from J, with 21 bases in between. The CDR3 region has the DNA TGTGCCAGCAGCCCAAGTCCAGGTGGGGGGCGACAAGAGACCCAGTACTTC. It specifies CASSPSPGGGRQETQYF.

J is TRBJ1-4 and V is TRBV6-4, with 8 bases aligning to TRBD1. J was trimmed by 3 bases and V by 3 bases; bases with no gene match: 9. The length of the CDR3 is 17 residues. Germline CDR1 MRHNA, CDR2 SNTAGT. The CDR3 DNA is TGTGCCAGCAGTGAAAACCCAGGGACAGGTGCTAATGAAAAACTGTTTTTT. Its translation: CASSENPGTGANEKLFF.

CDR3 sequence reads: CASSVGGGGAQETQYF. The DNA for the CDR3 is TGTGCCAGCAGCGTAGGGGGCGGGGGGGCTCAGGAGACCCAGTACTTC. The chain has TRBV9 and TRBJ2-5, with TRBD2 matching 9 bases. The CDR3 runs to 16 residues. CDR1 is SGDLS and CDR2 is YYNGEE in the germline V gene. Trimming took 0 bases from V and 5 from J; bases not matched to a gene: 8.

This clone was counted between two and nine times. The chain combines TRBV5-4 with TRBJ2-7; D is uncertain. In germline, CDR1 is SGHNT, CDR2 YYREEE (reference sequence). V lost 4 bases and J 4 bases, leaving 9 bases between the germline ends. The CDR3 contains 12 residues. The CDR3 DNA reads TGTGCCAGCAGCCCCGCAGGTTACGAGCAGTACGTC. Encoded protein: CASSPAGYEQYV.

The chain is built from TRBV6-1 and TRBJ1-5; D is ambiguous. V lost 6 bases and J lost 5, with 11 bases in between. The germline gives CDR1 MNHNS, CDR2 SASEGT. The CDR3 is made up of 13 amino acids. CDR3 nucleotide sequence: TGTGCCAGCAGGGGAACAAGGGATCAGCCCCAGCATTTT. Its translation is CASRGTRDQPQHF.

CDR3 in amino acids: CASSLVTSGTGNKNIQYF. Written as DNA, the CDR3 is TGTGCCAGCTCGCTGGTAACCAGCGGGACAGGGAACAAAAACATTCAGTACTTC. This chain connects TRBV18 to TRBJ2-4; the match to TRBD1 covers 9 bases. The CDR3 consists of 18 residues. Germline values: CDR1 KGHSH, CDR2 LQKENI. V gave up 6 bases and J gave up 3 bases; unmatched junction bases: 15.